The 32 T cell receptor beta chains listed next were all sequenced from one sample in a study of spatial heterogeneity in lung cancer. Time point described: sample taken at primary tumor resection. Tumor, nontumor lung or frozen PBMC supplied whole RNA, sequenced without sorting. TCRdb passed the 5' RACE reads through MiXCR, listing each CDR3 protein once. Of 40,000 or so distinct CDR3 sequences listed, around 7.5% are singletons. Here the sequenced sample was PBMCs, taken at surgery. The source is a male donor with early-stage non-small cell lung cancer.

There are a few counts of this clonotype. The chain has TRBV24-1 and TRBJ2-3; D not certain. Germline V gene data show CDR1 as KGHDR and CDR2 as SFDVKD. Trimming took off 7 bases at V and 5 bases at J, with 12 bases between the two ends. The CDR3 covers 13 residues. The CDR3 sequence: CATSQQKGDTQYF. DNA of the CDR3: TGTGCCACCAGCCAGCAAAAAGGAGATACGCAGTATTTT.

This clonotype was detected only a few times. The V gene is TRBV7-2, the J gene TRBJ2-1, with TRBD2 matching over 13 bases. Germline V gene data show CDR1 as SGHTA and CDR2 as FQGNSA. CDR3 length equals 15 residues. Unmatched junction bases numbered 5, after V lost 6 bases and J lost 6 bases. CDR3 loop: CASREGLAGVNEQFF. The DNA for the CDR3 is TGTGCCAGCAGGGAAGGACTAGCGGGAGTCAATGAGCAGTTCTTC.

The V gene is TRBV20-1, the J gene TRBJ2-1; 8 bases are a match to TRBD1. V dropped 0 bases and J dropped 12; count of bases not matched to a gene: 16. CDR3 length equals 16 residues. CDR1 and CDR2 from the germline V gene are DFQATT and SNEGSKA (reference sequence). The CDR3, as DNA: TGCAGTGCTAGAGACCTCCGGGGACAGGCGATTTTCGGGCAGTTCTTC. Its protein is CSARDLRGQAIFGQFF.

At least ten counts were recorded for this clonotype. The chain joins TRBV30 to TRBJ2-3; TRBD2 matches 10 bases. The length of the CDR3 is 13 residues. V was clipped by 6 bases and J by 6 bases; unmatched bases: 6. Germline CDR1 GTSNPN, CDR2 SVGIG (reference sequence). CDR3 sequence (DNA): TGTGCCTGCCCAGCGGGGGGGTCGGATACGCAGTATTTT. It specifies CACPAGGSDTQYF.

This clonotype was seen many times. CDR3 nucleotide sequence: TGTGCCAGCAGCTTAGAAGGGGGGACTGCTGAAGCTTTCTTT. Encoded protein: CASSLEGGTAEAFF. The chain is built from TRBV7-3 and TRBJ1-1; tentatively, D is TRBD1 (6 bases). This CDR3 is built from 14 residues. Germline V lookup: CDR1 SGHTA, CDR2 FQGTGA. V was clipped by 2 bases and J by 6 bases, with 13 bases between them.

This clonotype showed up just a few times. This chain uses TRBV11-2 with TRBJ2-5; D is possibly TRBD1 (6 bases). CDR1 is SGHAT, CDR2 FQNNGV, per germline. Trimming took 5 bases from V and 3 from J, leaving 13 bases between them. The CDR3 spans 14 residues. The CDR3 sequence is CASSPRTDKETQYF. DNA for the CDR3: TGTGCCAGCAGCCCCCGGACAGACAAAGAGACCCAGTACTTC.

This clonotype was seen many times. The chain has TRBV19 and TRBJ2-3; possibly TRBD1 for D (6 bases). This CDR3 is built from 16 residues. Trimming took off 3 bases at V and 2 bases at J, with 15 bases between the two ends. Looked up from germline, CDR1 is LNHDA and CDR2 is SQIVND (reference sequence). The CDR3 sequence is CASSIGQSPNTDTQYF. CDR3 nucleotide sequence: TGTGCCAGTAGTATTGGACAGTCACCTAACACAGATACGCAGTATTTT.

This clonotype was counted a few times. The CDR3 nucleotides read TGTGCCAGCAGACTCCAGGGAAGGCGTGGAAACACCATATATTTT. This encodes CASRLQGRRGNTIYF. This chain uses TRBV6-5 with TRBJ1-3, with a weak D call TRBD1 (5 bases). V was pared by 6 bases and J by 3 bases, with 15 bases between. Germline-derived CDR1 and CDR2 are MNHEY and SVGAGI. This CDR3 comprises 15 residues.

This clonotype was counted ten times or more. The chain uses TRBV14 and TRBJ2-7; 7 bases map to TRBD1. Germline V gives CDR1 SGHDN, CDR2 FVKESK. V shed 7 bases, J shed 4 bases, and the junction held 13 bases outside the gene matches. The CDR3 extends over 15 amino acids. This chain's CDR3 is CASNLDRASRYEQYV. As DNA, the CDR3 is TGTGCCAGCAACCTTGACAGGGCTTCCCGATACGAGCAGTACGTC.

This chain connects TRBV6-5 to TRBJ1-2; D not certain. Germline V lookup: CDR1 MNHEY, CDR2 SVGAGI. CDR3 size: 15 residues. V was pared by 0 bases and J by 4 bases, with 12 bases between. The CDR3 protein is CASSYSDAPGYGYTF. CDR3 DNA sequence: TGTGCCAGCAGTTACTCCGACGCACCGGGCTATGGCTACACCTTC.

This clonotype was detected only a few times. The DNA of the CDR3 is TGTGCCACCAGTGATTCAGACAGGGTAAACGCCGGGGAGCTGTTTTTT. Translation: CATSDSDRVNAGELFF. J is TRBJ2-2 and V is TRBV24-1, with 7 bases lining up with TRBD1. CDR1 and CDR2 from the germline V gene are KGHDR and SFDVKD. CDR3 length: 16 amino acids. The J segment lost 6 bases and the V segment lost 2 bases, leaving 8 bases of the junction unmatched.

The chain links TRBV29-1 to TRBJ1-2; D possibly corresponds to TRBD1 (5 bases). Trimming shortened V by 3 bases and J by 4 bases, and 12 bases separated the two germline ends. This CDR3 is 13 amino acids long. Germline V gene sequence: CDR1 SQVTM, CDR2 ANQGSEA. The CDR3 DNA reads TGCAGCGTTGACCCGGGGACGGGCTATGGCTACACCTTC. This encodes CSVDPGTGYGYTF. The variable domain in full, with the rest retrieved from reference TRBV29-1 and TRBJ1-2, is SAVISQKPSRDICQRGTSLTIQCQVDSQVTMMFWYRQQPGQSLTLIATANQGSEATYESGFVIDKFPISRPNLTFSTLTVSNMSPEDSSIYLCSVDPGTGYGYTFGSGTRLTVV.

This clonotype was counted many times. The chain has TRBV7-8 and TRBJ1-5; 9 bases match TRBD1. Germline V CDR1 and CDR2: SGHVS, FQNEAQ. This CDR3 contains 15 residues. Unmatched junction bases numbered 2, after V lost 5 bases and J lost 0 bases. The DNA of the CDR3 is TGTGCCAGCAGCCGGACAGGGGATAGCAATCAGCCCCAGCATTTT. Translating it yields CASSRTGDSNQPQHF.

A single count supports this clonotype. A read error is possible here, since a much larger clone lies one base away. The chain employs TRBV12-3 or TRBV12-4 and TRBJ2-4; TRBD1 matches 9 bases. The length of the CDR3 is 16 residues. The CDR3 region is CAGSFSGTGTKNIQYF. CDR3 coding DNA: TGTGCCGGCAGTTTTTCCGGGACAGGGACCAAAAACATTCAGTACTTC.

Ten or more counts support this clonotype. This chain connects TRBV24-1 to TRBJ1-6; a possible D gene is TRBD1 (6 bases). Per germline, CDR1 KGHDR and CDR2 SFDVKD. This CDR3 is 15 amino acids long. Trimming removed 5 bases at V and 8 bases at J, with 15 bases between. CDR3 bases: TGTGCCACCAGTGGACAACAGGGTAGCTATTCACCCCTCCACTTT. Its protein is CATSGQQGSYSPLHF.

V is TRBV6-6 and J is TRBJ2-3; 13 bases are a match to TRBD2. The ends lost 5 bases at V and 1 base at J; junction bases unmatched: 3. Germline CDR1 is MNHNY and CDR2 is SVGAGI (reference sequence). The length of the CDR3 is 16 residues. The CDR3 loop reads CASSKGLAGGTDTQYF. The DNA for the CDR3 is TGTGCCAGCAGTAAAGGACTAGCGGGAGGCACAGATACGCAGTATTTT.

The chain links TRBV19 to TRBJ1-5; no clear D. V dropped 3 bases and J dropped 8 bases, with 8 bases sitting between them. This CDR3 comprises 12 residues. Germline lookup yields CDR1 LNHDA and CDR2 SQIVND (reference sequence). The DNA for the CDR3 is TGTGCCAGTAGTATCTTTACAGAGCCCCAGCATTTT. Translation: CASSIFTEPQHF.

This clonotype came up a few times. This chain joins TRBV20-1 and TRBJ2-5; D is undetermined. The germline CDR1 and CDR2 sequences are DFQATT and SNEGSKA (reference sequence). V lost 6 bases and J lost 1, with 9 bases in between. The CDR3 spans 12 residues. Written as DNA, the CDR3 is TGCAGTGCAAAAGTCCCCCAAGAGACCCAGTACTTC. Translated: CSAKVPQETQYF.

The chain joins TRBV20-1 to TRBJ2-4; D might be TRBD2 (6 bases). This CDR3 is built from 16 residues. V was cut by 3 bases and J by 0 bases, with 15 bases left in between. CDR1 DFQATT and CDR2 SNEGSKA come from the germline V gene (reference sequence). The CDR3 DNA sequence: TGCAGTGCTAGGCTTTCTAGCGCCCGAGCCAAAAACATTCAGTACTTC. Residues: CSARLSSARAKNIQYF.

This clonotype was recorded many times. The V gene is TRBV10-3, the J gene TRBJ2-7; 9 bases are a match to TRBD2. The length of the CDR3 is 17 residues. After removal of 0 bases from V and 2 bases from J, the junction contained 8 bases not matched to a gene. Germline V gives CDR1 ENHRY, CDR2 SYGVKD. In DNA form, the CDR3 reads TGTGCCATCAGTGAGTCGGGTGGTAGCGGGGGTGCCTACGAGCAGTACTTC. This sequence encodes CAISESGGSGGAYEQYF.

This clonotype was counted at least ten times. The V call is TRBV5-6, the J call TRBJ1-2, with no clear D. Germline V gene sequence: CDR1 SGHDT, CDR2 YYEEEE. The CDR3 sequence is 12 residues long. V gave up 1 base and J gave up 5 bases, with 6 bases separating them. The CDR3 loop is CASSLKQYGYTF. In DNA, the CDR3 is TGTGCCAGCAGCTTGAAACAGTATGGCTACACCTTC.

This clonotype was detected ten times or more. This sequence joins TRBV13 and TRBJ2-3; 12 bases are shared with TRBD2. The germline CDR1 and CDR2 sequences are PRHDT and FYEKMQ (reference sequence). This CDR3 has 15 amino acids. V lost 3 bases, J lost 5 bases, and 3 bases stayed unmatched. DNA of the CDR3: TGTGCCAGCAGCTTTGGGGGACTAGCGGGAGATACGCAGTATTTT. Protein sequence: CASSFGGLAGDTQYF.

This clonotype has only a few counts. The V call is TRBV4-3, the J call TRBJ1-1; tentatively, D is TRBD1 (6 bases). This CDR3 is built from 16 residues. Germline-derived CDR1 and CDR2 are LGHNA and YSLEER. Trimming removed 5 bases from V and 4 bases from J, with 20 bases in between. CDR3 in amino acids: CASSSQPGALSTEAFF. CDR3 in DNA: TGCGCCAGCAGCTCCCAACCAGGGGCCCTTAGCACTGAAGCTTTCTTT.

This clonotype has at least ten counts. The CDR3 protein is CSASMGEYSNQPQHF. In DNA, the CDR3 is TGCAGTGCTAGTATGGGAGAGTATAGCAATCAGCCCCAGCATTTT. The chain employs TRBV20-1 and TRBJ1-5; D gene unclear. CDR1 and CDR2 (germline): DFQATT, SNEGSKA (reference sequence). V lost 3 bases and J 0 bases, leaving 12 bases between the germline ends. This CDR3 region has 15 residues.

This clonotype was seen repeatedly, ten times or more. CDR3 in DNA: TGTGCCAGCAGCTCTATGGGGGCCCTACTAGGGGAGCAGTACTTC. It translates to CASSSMGALLGEQYF. The rearrangement links TRBV7-2 to TRBJ2-7, with D tentatively TRBD1 (6 bases). CDR1 is SGHTA and CDR2 is FQGNSA in the germline V gene. The germline V and J ends were trimmed by 4 bases and 7 bases, with 20 bases remaining between them. The CDR3 is made up of 15 amino acids.

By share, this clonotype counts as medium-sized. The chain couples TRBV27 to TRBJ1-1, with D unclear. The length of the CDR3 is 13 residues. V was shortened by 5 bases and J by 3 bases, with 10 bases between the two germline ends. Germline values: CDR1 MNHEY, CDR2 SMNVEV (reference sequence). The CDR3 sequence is CASSRTYHTEAFF. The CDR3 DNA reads TGTGCCAGCAGTCGGACCTACCACACTGAAGCTTTCTTT.

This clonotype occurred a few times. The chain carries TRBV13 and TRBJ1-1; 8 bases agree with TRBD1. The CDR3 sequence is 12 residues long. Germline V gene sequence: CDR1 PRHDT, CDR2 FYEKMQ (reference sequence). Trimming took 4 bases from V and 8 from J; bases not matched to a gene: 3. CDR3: CASSSWTGEAFF. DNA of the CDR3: TGTGCCAGCAGCTCGTGGACAGGGGAAGCTTTCTTT. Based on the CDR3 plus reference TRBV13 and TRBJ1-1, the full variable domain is AAGVIQSPRHLIKEKRETATLKCYPIPRHDTVYWYQQGPGQDPQFLISFYEKMQSDKGSIPDRFSAQQFSDYHSELNMSSLELGDSALYFCASSSWTGEAFFGQGTRLTVV.

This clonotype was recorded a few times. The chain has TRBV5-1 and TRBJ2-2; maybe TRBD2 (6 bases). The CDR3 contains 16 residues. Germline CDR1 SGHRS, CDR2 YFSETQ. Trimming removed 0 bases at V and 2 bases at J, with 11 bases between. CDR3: CASSLAIAGNTGELFF. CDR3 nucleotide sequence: TGCGCCAGCAGCTTGGCTATTGCGGGAAACACCGGGGAGCTGTTTTTT.

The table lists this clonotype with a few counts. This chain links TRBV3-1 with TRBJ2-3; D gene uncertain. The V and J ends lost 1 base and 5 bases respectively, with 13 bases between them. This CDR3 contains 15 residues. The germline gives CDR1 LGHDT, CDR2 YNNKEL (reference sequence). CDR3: CASSQGSGLGDTQYF. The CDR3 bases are TGTGCCAGCAGCCAAGGGTCGGGTCTCGGAGATACGCAGTATTTT.

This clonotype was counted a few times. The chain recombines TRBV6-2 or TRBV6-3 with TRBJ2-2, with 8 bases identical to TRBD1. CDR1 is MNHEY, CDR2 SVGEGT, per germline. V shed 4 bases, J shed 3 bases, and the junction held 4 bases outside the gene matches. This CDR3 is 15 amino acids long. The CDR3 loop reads CASSSGTGDTGELFF. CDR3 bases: TGTGCCAGCAGTTCCGGGACAGGCGACACCGGGGAGCTGTTTTTT.

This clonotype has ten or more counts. The CDR3: CASSRSTGGSYEQYF. The CDR3 DNA sequence: TGTGCCAGCAGTCGGTCTACGGGGGGTTCGTACGAGCAGTACTTC. The J gene is TRBJ2-7, the V gene TRBV27; 7 nucleotides match TRBD2. This CDR3 has 15 amino acids. V lost 5 bases, J lost 4 bases, and 11 bases stayed unmatched. The germline CDR1 and CDR2 sequences are MNHEY and SMNVEV (reference sequence).

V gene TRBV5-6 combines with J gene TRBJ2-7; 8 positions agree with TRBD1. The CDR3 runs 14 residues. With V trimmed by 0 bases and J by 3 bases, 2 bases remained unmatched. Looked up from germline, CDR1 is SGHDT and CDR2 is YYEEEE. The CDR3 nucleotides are TGTGCCAGCAGCTTGGGACAGGGGATCTACGAGCAGTACGTC. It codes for CASSLGQGIYEQYV.